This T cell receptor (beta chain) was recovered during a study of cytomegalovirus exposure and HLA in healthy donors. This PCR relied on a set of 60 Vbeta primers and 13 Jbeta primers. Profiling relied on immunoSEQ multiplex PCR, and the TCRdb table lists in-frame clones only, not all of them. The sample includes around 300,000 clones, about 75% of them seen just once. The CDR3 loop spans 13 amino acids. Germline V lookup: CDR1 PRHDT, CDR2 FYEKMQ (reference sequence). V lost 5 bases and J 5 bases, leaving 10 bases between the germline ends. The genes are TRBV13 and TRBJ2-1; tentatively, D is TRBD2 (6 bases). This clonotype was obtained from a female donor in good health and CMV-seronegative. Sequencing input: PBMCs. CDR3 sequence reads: CASSGPSDNEQFF. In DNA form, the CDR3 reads TGTGCCAGCAGCGGGCCTAGCGACAATGAGCAGTTCTTC.